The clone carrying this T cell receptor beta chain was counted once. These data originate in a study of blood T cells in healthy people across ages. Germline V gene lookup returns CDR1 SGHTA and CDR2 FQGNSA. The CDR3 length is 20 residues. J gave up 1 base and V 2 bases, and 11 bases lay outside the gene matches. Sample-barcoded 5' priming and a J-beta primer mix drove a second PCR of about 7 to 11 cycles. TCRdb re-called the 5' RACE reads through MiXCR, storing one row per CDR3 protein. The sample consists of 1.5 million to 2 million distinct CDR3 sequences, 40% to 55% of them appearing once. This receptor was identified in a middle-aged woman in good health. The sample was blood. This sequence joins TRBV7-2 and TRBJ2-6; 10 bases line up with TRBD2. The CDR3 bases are TGTGCCAGCAGCTTACGGCGACTAGCGGGCCCTATGTCTGGGGCCAACGTCCTGACTTTC. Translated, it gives CASSLRRLAGPMSGANVLTF.